This T cell receptor (beta chain) was identified during a study of CD8 T cells in Susac syndrome. Relapsing-remitting disease, either stable or active, was present in the multiple sclerosis controls, who were treatment-naive patients. Notes on this clonotype: What it binds is not known.

CDR1 is MNHEY, CDR2 SVGEGT, per germline. This CDR3 spans 18 amino acids. V shed 5 bases, J shed 4 bases, and the junction held 16 bases outside the gene matches. Study-level findings and limits: As the study acknowledged, the number of individuals who were part of its TCR sequencing and HLA analysis was relatively small.

An input of roughly 0.5 to 1 ug of RNA was subjected to reverse transcription using random hexamers. A multiplex approach, immunoSEQ multiplex PCR, amplified TCR beta CDR3 across 54 Vbeta and 13 Jbeta. TCRdb re-called the immunoSEQ multiplex PCR reads with MiXCR, one entry per CDR3 protein. This table holds about 430,000 distinct CDR3 sequences, around 85% found once. The sequence derives from a human donor with multiple sclerosis. Sequencing was carried out using CD8+ T cells from PBMCs. The rearrangement joins TRBV6-2 or TRBV6-3 to TRBJ1-5, with TRBD1 matching over 8 bases. CDR3 sequence: CASSGTGQEGFGNQPQHF. CDR3 sequence (DNA): TGTGCCAGCAGTGGGACGGGACAGGAGGGATTCGGGAATCAGCCCCAGCATTTT.